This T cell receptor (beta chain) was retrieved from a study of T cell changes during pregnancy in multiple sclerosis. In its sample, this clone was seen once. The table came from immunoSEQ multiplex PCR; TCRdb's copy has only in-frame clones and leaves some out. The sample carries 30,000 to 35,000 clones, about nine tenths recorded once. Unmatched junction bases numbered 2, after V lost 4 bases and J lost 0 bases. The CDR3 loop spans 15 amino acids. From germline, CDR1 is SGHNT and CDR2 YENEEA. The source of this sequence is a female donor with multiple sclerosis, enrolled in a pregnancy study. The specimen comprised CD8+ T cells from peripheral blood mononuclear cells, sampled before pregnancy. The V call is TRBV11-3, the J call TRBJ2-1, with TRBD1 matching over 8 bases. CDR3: CASSSGGLSYNEQFF. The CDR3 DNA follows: TGTGCCAGCAGCTCAGGGGGCCTCTCCTACAATGAGCAGTTCTTC.